This T cell receptor (beta chain) was sequenced during a study of blood T cells in healthy people across ages. CDR3 length equals 16 residues. For the second PCR, which ran for 7 to 11 cycles, a sample-barcoded 5' primer and a J-beta primer mix were used. TCRdb reprocessed the 5' RACE reads via MiXCR and lists one record per CDR3 protein. The data show more than 450,000 distinct CDR3 sequences, with about 27% seen just once and approximately 3.6% held by the top ten. This same sample was also part of a study on T cells of mothers and their children.

The TCR comes from a boy younger than 10 in good health. The chain couples TRBV21-1 to TRBJ1-4; the table's D call, TRBD1, has no DNA check behind it. TRBV21-1 is a documented pseudogene. Sample: blood. The CDR3: CASSKDLDSFNEKLFF. The CDR3 nucleotides are TGTGCCAGCAGCAAAGACCTGGACAGTTTTAATGAAAAACTGTTTTTT.